This T cell receptor beta chain was captured by sequencing in a study of glioma-infiltrating T cells after dendritic cell vaccination. The germline V gene encodes CDR1 MNHEY and CDR2 SMNVEV (reference sequence). Between the trimmed V and J ends, which lost 5 bases and 3 bases, there was a span of 9 bases. The CDR3 runs to 13 residues. Indicated time point: after dendritic cell vaccination, including at tumor progression/relapse. Profiling relied on immunoSEQ multiplex PCR, and the TCRdb table lists in-frame clones only, not all of them. The sample has some 91,000 clones, approximately 80% seen once. The gene calls are TRBV27 and TRBJ2-3; TRBD2 might be the D (5 bases). The sequence came from a human donor with glioblastoma. The sample here was blood, taken after dendritic cell vaccination. The CDR3 DNA is TGTGCCAGCAGTCCCCAGCGGACAGATACGCAGTATTTT. This sequence encodes CASSPQRTDTQYF.